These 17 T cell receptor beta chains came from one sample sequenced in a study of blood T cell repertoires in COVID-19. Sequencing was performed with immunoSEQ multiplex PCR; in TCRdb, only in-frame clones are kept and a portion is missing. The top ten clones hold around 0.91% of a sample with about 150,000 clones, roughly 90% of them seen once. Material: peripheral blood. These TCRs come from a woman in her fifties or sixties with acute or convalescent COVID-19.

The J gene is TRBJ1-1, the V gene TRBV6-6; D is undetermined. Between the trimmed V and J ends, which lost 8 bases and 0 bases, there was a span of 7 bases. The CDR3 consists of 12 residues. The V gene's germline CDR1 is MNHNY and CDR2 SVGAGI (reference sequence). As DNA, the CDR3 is TGTGCCAGCCACTTTATGAACACTGAAGCTTTCTTT. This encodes CASHFMNTEAFF.

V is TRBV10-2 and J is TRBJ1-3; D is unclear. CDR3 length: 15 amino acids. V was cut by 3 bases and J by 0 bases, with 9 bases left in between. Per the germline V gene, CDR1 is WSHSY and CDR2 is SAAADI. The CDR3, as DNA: TGCGCCAGCAGTGAAAGAGTCGGCTCTGGAAACACCATATATTTT. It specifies CASSERVGSGNTIYF.

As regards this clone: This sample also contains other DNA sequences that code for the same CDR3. CDR3 protein: CASSLTGADTEAFF. CDR3 sequence (DNA): TGCGCCAGCAGCTTGACAGGGGCTGACACTGAAGCTTTCTTT. V is TRBV5-1 and J is TRBJ1-1; 7 bases align to TRBD1. The germline CDR1 and CDR2 sequences are SGHRS and YFSETQ. This CDR3 has 14 residues. J lost 3 bases, V lost 1 base, and 3 bases had no gene match. The full variable domain, rest sourced from reference TRBV5-1 and TRBJ1-1, is KAGVTQTPRYLIKTRGQQVTLSCSPISGHRSVSWYQQTPGQGLQFLFEYFSETQRNKGNFPGRFSGRQFSNSRSEMNVSTLELGDSALYLCASSLTGADTEAFFGQGTRLTVV.

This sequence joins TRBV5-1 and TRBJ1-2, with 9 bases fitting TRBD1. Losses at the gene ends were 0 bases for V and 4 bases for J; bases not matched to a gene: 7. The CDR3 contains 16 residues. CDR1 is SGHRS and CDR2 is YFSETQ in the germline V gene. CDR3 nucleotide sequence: TGCGCCAGCAGCTTGGTCACAGGGGGCGCAGGCTATGGCTACACCTTC. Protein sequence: CASSLVTGGAGYGYTF. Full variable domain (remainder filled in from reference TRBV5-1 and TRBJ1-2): KAGVTQTPRYLIKTRGQQVTLSCSPISGHRSVSWYQQTPGQGLQFLFEYFSETQRNKGNFPGRFSGRQFSNSRSEMNVSTLELGDSALYLCASSLVTGGAGYGYTFGSGTRLTVV.

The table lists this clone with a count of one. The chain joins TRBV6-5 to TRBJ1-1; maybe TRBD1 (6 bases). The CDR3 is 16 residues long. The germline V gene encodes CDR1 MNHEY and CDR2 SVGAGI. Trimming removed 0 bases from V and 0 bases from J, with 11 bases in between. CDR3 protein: CASSYSIGTLNTEAFF. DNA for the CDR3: TGTGCCAGCAGTTACTCGATAGGGACATTGAACACTGAAGCTTTCTTT.

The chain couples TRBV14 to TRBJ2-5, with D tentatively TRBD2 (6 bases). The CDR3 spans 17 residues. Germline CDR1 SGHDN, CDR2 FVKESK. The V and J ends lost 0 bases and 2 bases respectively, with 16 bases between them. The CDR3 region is CASSQDQRRALQETQYF. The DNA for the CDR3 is TGTGCCAGCAGCCAAGACCAGAGGAGGGCCTTGCAAGAGACCCAGTACTTC.

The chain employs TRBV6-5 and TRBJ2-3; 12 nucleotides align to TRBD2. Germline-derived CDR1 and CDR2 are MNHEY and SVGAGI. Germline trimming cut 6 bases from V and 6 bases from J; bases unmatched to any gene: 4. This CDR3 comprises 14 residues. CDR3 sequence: CASRRTSGADTQYF. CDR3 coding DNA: TGTGCCAGCAGGAGGACTAGCGGGGCGGATACGCAGTATTTT.

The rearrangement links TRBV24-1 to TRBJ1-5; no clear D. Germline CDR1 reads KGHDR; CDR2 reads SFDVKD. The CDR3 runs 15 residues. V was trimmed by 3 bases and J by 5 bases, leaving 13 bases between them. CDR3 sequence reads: CATSDKRRGHQPQHF. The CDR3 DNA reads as TGTGCCACCAGTGATAAACGGAGAGGGCATCAGCCCCAGCATTTT.

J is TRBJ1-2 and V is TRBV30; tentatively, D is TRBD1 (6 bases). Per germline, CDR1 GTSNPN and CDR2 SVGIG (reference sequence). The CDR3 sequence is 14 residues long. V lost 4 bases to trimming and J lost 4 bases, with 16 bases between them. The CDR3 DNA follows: TGTGCCTGGAAAGCCGGGACATCGGTCTATGGCTACACCTTC. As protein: CAWKAGTSVYGYTF.

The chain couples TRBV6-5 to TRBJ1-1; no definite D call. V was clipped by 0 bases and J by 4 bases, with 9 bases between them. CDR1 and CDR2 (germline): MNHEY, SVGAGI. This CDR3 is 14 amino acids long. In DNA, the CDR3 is TGTGCCAGCAGTTACTCAGTCAGCGCCACTGAAGCTTTCTTT. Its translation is CASSYSVSATEAFF.

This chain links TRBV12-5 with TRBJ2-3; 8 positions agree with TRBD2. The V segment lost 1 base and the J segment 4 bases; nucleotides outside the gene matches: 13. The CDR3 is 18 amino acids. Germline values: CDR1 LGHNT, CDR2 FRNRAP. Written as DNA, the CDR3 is TGTGCTAGTGGTTTGGACTACGGGTTTGGCGGGAGGTCAGATACGCAGTATTTT. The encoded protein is CASGLDYGFGGRSDTQYF.

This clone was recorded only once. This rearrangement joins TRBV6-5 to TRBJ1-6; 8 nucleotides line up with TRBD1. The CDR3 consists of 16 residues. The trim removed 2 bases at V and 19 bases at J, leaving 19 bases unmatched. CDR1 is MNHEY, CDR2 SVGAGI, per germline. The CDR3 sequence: CASSYHLLMNGQGLHF. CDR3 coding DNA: TGTGCCAGCAGTTACCACCTACTAATGAACGGACAGGGCCTACACTTT.

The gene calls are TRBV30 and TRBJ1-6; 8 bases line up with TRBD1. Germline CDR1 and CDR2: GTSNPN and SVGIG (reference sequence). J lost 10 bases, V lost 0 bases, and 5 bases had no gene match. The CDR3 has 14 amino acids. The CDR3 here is CAWSVRQGASPLHF. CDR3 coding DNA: TGTGCCTGGAGTGTACGGCAGGGGGCCTCACCCCTCCACTTT.

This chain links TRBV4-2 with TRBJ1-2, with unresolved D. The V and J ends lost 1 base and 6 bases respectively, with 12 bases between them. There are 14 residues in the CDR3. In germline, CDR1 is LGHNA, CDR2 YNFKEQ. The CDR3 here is CASSQGEGLHGYTF. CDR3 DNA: TGTGCCAGCAGCCAAGGGGAAGGACTTCATGGCTACACCTTC.

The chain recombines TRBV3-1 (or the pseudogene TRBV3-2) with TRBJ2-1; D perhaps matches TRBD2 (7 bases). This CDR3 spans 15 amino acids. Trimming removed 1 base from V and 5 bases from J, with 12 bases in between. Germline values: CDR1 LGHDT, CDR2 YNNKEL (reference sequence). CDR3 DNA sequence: TGTGCCAGCAGCCAAGGGGCGGGGGCCAACAATGAGCAGTTCTTC. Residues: CASSQGAGANNEQFF.

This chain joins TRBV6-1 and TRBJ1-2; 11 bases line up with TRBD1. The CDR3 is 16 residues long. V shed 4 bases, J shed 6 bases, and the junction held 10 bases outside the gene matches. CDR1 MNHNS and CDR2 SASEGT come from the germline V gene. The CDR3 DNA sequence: TGTGCCAGCAGTGGGACAGGGGGCGCCGGATTTGATGGCTACACCTTC. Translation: CASSGTGGAGFDGYTF.

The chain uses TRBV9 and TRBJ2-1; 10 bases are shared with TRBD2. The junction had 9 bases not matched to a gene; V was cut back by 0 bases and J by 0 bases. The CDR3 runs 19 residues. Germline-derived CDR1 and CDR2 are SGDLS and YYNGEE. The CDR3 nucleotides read TGTGCCAGCAGCGTAGAGGAGGGGACTAGCGTAAGCTCCTACAATGAGCAGTTCTTC. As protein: CASSVEEGTSVSSYNEQFF.